The clone carrying this T cell receptor beta chain was seen a handful of times. What it binds is unknown. The germline gives CDR1 DFQATT, CDR2 SNEGSKA (reference sequence). Trimming cost V 4 bases and J 0 bases; bases outside gene matches: 6. The CDR3 consists of 14 residues. 5'RACE primed at constant segments yielded TCR alpha and TCR beta cDNA libraries bearing sample barcodes and UMIs. Via MiXCR, TCRdb re-called the 5' RACE reads, giving one row per CDR3 protein. The sample yields about 610,000 distinct CDR3 sequences, 15% to 20% seen once. The source of the sample is a study of T-cell memory formation after mild COVID-19. On the study more broadly: Among the donors, TCR clusters were largely specific to each donor. Study results and caveats: Whether second-wave clones peaking at day 37 were SARS-CoV-2 specific went unconfirmed.

What was sequenced was PBMCs or a T cell subset sorted from them (not recorded which). This clonotype originated in an adult woman who had mild COVID-19 (a few samples of this study predate the infection). Cell type and time point are not known. The V gene is TRBV20-1, the J gene TRBJ2-7; 7 nucleotides line up with TRBD1. Here the CDR3 DNA reads TGCAGTGCTACCTCCGGGACAGCCTCCTACGAGCAGTACTTC. This encodes CSATSGTASYEQYF.